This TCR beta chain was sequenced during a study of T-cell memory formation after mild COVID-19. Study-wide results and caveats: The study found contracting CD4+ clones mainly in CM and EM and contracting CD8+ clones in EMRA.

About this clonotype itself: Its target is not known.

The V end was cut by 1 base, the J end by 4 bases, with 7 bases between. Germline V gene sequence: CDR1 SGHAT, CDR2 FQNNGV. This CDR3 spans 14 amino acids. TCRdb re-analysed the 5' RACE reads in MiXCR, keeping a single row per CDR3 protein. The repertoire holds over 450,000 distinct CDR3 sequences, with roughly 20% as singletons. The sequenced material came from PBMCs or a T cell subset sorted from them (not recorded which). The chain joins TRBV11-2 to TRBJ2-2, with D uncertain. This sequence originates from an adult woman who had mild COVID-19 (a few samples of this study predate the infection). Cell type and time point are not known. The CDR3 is CASSLAPITGELFF. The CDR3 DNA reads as TGTGCCAGCAGCTTAGCGCCTATCACCGGGGAGCTGTTTTTT.